The 25 T cell receptor beta chains reported below all come from one sample, sequenced in a study of blood T cell repertoires in COVID-19. Assay: immunoSEQ multiplex PCR; the TCRdb copy retains only in-frame clones and omits some. The sample yields about 150,000 clones, roughly 88% seen once. Specimen: peripheral blood. All receptors derive from a man aged 55 to 70 with COVID-19, enrolled during active disease.

The chain couples TRBV7-2 to TRBJ2-1; tentative D call: TRBD1 (5 bases). The CDR3 sequence is 14 residues long. Germline V lookup: CDR1 SGHTA, CDR2 FQGNSA. V was clipped by 0 bases and J by 5 bases, with 8 bases between them. The chain's CDR3 is CASSLALQDNEQFF. CDR3 coding DNA: TGTGCCAGCAGCTTAGCGTTACAGGACAATGAGCAGTTCTTC.

This chain links TRBV7-6 with TRBJ1-3; D is uncertain. The CDR3 is made up of 15 amino acids. Trimming cost V 1 base and J 4 bases, with 11 bases left between them. Germline loops: CDR1 SGHVS, CDR2 FNYEAQ. The DNA of the CDR3 is TGTGCCAGCAGCTTAGTGGCGGTCTCGGGAAACACCATATATTTT. Protein: CASSLVAVSGNTIYF.

The chain is built from TRBV6-5 and TRBJ2-5; 7 bases are a match to TRBD2. The V segment lost 3 bases and the J segment 5 bases; nucleotides outside the gene matches: 9. Germline V gives CDR1 MNHEY, CDR2 SVGAGI. CDR3 length: 15 residues. The CDR3 is CASSYGRERTETQYF. CDR3 DNA sequence: TGTGCCAGCAGTTATGGGCGGGAGAGGACGGAGACCCAGTACTTC.

This clone was counted between two and nine times. The rearrangement uses TRBV13 and TRBJ2-5; TRBD2 aligns across 14 bases. The ends lost 4 bases at V and 2 bases at J; junction bases unmatched: 3. CDR3 length: 16 amino acids. Germline V gives CDR1 PRHDT, CDR2 FYEKMQ (reference sequence). CDR3: CASSSRLAGGQETQYF. The CDR3, as DNA: TGTGCCAGCAGCTCCAGACTAGCGGGGGGGCAAGAGACCCAGTACTTC.

This chain connects TRBV3-1 (or the pseudogene TRBV3-2) to TRBJ2-7; TRBD2 is a possible D gene (6 bases). Per germline, CDR1 LGHDT and CDR2 YNNKEL (reference sequence). Between the trimmed V and J ends, which lost 4 bases and 0 bases, there was a span of 13 bases. The CDR3 length is 15 residues. This CDR3 reads CASSRGGPSSYEQYF. In nucleotides, the CDR3 is TGTGCCAGCAGCCGTGGAGGGCCGTCCTCCTACGAGCAGTACTTC.

The chain recombines TRBV6-2 or TRBV6-3 with TRBJ1-5; the match to TRBD1 covers 8 bases. V was clipped by 2 bases and J by 4 bases; unmatched bases: 4. Germline lookup yields CDR1 MNHEY and CDR2 SVGEGT. This CDR3 comprises 15 residues. The CDR3, as DNA: TGTGCCAGCAGTTACATGGGACAGGTTAATCAGCCCCAGCATTTT. Translation: CASSYMGQVNQPQHF.

The rearrangement joins TRBV28 to TRBJ1-1; the match to TRBD1 covers 9 bases. J gave up 10 bases and V 3 bases, and 9 bases lay outside the gene matches. CDR3 length: 14 amino acids. Germline CDR1 and CDR2: MDHEN and SYDVKM. The CDR3 is CASSFMGQGLLAFF. Written as DNA, the CDR3 is TGTGCCAGCAGTTTTATGGGACAGGGATTATTAGCTTTCTTT. Combining the CDR3 with reference TRBV28 and TRBJ1-1 gives the whole variable domain DVKVTQSSRYLVKRTGEKVFLECVQDMDHENMFWYRQDPGLGLRLIYFSYDVKMKEKGDIPEGYSVSREKKERFSLILESASTNQTSMYLCASSFMGQGLLAFFGQGTRLTVV.

About this clone itself: One junction end disagrees with the germline gene, perhaps due to a read error. The rearrangement joins TRBV18 to TRBJ1-3; tentatively, D is TRBD1 (6 bases). The CDR3 length is 16 residues. Looked up from germline, CDR1 is KGHSH and CDR2 is LQKENI. The CDR3 DNA sequence: TGTGCCAGCTCAGCACCGGGACACCTCTCTGGAAACACCATATATTTT. It translates to CASSAPGHLSGNTIYF.

This chain uses TRBV15 with TRBJ2-1, with TRBD1 matching 12 bases. Per the germline V gene, CDR1 is LNHNV and CDR2 is YYDKDF (reference sequence). J gave up 6 bases and V 3 bases, and 6 bases lay outside the gene matches. This CDR3 comprises 16 residues. The CDR3 region is CATSSGPGQGANEQFF. The CDR3 DNA is TGTGCCACCAGCAGCGGGCCGGGACAGGGGGCCAATGAGCAGTTCTTC.

The rearrangement links TRBV19 to TRBJ2-5; tentative D call: TRBD2 (6 bases). This CDR3 spans 16 amino acids. V was clipped by 3 bases and J by 4 bases, with 18 bases between them. Germline V gene data show CDR1 as LNHDA and CDR2 as SQIVND (reference sequence). The CDR3, as DNA: TGTGCCAGTAGTATGTCCCCTTGGGGGGTGGCAGAGACCCAGTACTTC. Translation gives CASSMSPWGVAETQYF.

This chain uses TRBV5-6 with TRBJ1-3; 7 positions agree with TRBD1. Germline trimming cut 1 base from V and 8 bases from J; bases unmatched to any gene: 6. Germline V gives CDR1 SGHDT, CDR2 YYEEEE. This CDR3 contains 14 residues. The chain's CDR3 is CASSLPDRVDTIYF. In DNA form, the CDR3 reads TGTGCCAGCAGCTTGCCTGACAGGGTAGACACCATATATTTT.

The genes are TRBV2 and TRBJ2-3; 11 bases fit TRBD2. This CDR3 is 16 amino acids long. The germline V gene has CDR1 SNHLY and CDR2 FYNNEI. With 1 base clipped from V and 7 bases from J, the junction kept 7 bases outside the gene matches. The CDR3 sequence: CASSEGLAGGGHTQYF. The CDR3 DNA follows: TGTGCCAGCAGTGAAGGGCTAGCGGGAGGTGGGCATACGCAGTATTTT.

In nucleotides, the CDR3 is TGTGCCAGCAGCTCTACAGGGACCACCGGGGAGCTGTTTTTT. Translated: CASSSTGTTGELFF. The chain carries TRBV5-6 and TRBJ2-2, with a tentative D call TRBD1 (6 bases). V lost 3 bases and J 4 bases, leaving 10 bases between the germline ends. Germline V gene sequence: CDR1 SGHDT, CDR2 YYEEEE. This CDR3 comprises 14 residues.

This chain uses TRBV3-1 (or the pseudogene TRBV3-2) with TRBJ1-1, with 8 positions matching TRBD1. Germline assignment: CDR1 LGHDT and CDR2 YNNKEL (reference sequence). This CDR3 is 16 amino acids long. V lost 3 bases and J lost 4; bases outside the gene matches: 10. The CDR3 coding sequence is TGTGCCAGCAGCCACTCTAGTTATACAGGGGGCACTGAAGCTTTCTTT. It encodes CASSHSSYTGGTEAFF.

This clone was counted once. This chain links TRBV7-8 with TRBJ1-4, with D unclear. Trimming pared 4 bases from V and 10 bases from J, leaving 13 bases between. Germline CDR1 SGHVS, CDR2 FQNEAQ. The CDR3 loop spans 13 amino acids. The CDR3 DNA reads as TGTGCCAGCAGCTCCCCGGACGGAGGAAAACTGTTTTTT. Its protein product is CASSSPDGGKLFF. The whole variable domain, filled in from reference TRBV7-8 and TRBJ1-4, reads GAGVSQSPRYKVAKRGQDVALRCDPISGHVSLFWYQQALGQGPEFLTYFQNEAQLDKSGLPSDRFFAERPEGSVSTLKIQRTQQEDSAVYLCASSSPDGGKLFFGSGTQLSVL.

The V call is TRBV10-3, the J call TRBJ2-7, with TRBD1 as a possible D gene (6 bases). Germline CDR1 is ENHRY and CDR2 is SYGVKD. The CDR3 is 16 residues long. V shed 0 bases and J shed 2 bases, with 14 bases lying between them. This CDR3 reads CAISESGAGSTYEQYF. The CDR3 DNA reads TGTGCCATCAGTGAGTCGGGGGCAGGGTCGACCTACGAGCAGTACTTC.

The chain is built from TRBV19 and TRBJ2-5; 10 bases are a match to TRBD2. The CDR3 is 15 residues long. The V gene's germline CDR1 is LNHDA and CDR2 SQIVND (reference sequence). Unmatched junction bases numbered 11, after V lost 4 bases and J lost 9 bases. The CDR3 spells CASSTTSGWELAQYF. The CDR3 nucleotides are TGTGCCAGTAGTACGACTAGCGGGTGGGAGTTGGCCCAGTACTTC.

The chain recombines TRBV5-4 with TRBJ2-5; 11 bases align to TRBD1. The germline CDR1 and CDR2 sequences are SGHNT and YYREEE (reference sequence). This CDR3 comprises 17 residues. The V gene end was trimmed by 3 bases and the J gene end by 5 bases; junction bases not matched to a gene: 12. The CDR3 bases are TGTGCCAGCAGCTCGGCCGCAAGGACAGGGGGCGGGGAGACCCAGTACTTC. Protein product: CASSSAARTGGGETQYF. The whole variable domain, filled in from reference TRBV5-4 and TRBJ2-5, reads ETGVTQSPTHLIKTRGQQVTLRCSSQSGHNTVSWYQQALGQGPQFIFQYYREEENGRGNFPPRFSGLQFPNYSSELNVNALELDDSALYLCASSSAARTGGGETQYFGPGTRLLVL.

The V and J genes are TRBV29-1 and TRBJ1-1, with 7 bases matching TRBD1. V lost 4 bases and J lost 11; bases outside the gene matches: 10. The CDR3 spans 12 residues. The germline V gene has CDR1 SQVTM and CDR2 ANQGSEA. CDR3 region: CSVGEGGPLAFF. In nucleotides, the CDR3 is TGCAGCGTTGGTGAAGGGGGCCCACTGGCTTTCTTT.

This chain joins TRBV6-5 and TRBJ2-1; 8 bases agree with TRBD1. Germline V gives CDR1 MNHEY, CDR2 SVGAGI. The CDR3 covers 15 residues. The trim removed 6 bases at V and 4 bases at J, leaving 8 bases unmatched. The CDR3, as DNA: TGTGCCAGCAGGGACCTTGGGACAGGATACAATGAGCAGTTCTTC. This codes for CASRDLGTGYNEQFF.

This chain connects TRBV19 to TRBJ1-4; 7 nucleotides align to TRBD1. V shed 5 bases and J 4 bases; nucleotides not matched to a gene: 13. The CDR3 has 17 amino acids. Germline CDR1 reads LNHDA; CDR2 reads SQIVND (reference sequence). CDR3 loop: CASSSSGQDVYNEKLFF. The CDR3, as DNA: TGTGCCAGTAGTTCGTCAGGACAGGATGTGTATAATGAAAAACTGTTTTTT.

The CDR3 DNA reads as TGCGCCAGCAGCACGAGACAGGGGACAGATACGCAGTATTTT. The encoded protein is CASSTRQGTDTQYF. The chain employs TRBV5-1 and TRBJ2-3, with TRBD1 matching 8 bases. V lost 4 bases, J lost 3 bases, and 4 bases stayed unmatched. This CDR3 is built from 14 residues. The germline V gene encodes CDR1 SGHRS and CDR2 YFSETQ.

CDR3 amino acids: CASSKPGQDYNEQFF. The CDR3, as DNA: TGTGCCAGCAGCAAACCGGGACAGGACTACAATGAGCAGTTCTTC. The V and J genes are TRBV11-2 and TRBJ2-1, with TRBD1 matching over 8 bases. The CDR3 length is 15 residues. With 5 bases clipped from V and 3 bases from J, the junction kept 6 bases outside the gene matches. The germline V gene has CDR1 SGHAT and CDR2 FQNNGV.

The chain couples TRBV4-3 to TRBJ2-7, with D possibly being TRBD1 (6 bases). V lost 1 base to trimming and J lost 5 bases, with 12 bases between them. This CDR3 comprises 14 residues. CDR1 LGHNA and CDR2 YSLEER come from the germline V gene. The CDR3 nucleotides read TGCGCCAGCAGCCAAGTGGCAGGGGACGACGAGCAGTACTTC. This encodes CASSQVAGDDEQYF.

This clone was seen more than once but under ten times. The chain employs TRBV18 and TRBJ1-1; maybe TRBD1 (5 bases). The CDR3 consists of 16 residues. V shed 5 bases and J shed 8 bases, with 24 bases lying between them. From germline, CDR1 is KGHSH and CDR2 LQKENI. This CDR3 reads CASSYYGTGGGAEAFF. Here the CDR3 DNA reads TGTGCCAGCTCATACTACGGCACCGGGGGGGGAGCCGAAGCTTTCTTT.